This T cell receptor beta chain emerged from a study of blood T cell repertoires in COVID-19. The wider study: Italy, Spain and the United States were the sources of the convalescent and acute COVID-19 samples. In each case, the material was cDNA or gDNA derived from T cells, B-cell-depleted T cells, or PBMCs.

Original methodology: Researchers report that nucleated cell counts were estimated from reference gene primer amplification. Data came from immunoSEQ multiplex PCR; TCRdb stores just in-frame clones and leaves some out. The D gene and trimming were derived from the DNA, and the V and J assignments and clone size from that table. In the table there are around 200,000 clones, over 75% of which are singletons. In assigning cohorts, the study relied on participant-reported clinical history. The source is a man between 35 and 55 years old who had recovered from COVID-19. The sequenced material came from PBMCs or T cells enriched from blood (not recorded which).

The CDR3 sequence is CASNFGQSSYNEQFF. CDR3 in DNA: TGTGCCAGTAATTTTGGGCAGAGCTCCTACAATGAGCAGTTCTTC. The genes are TRBV19 and TRBJ2-1; no reliable D call. V lost 7 bases and J lost 0, with 13 bases in between. Germline lookup yields CDR1 LNHDA and CDR2 SQIVND (reference sequence). This CDR3 comprises 15 residues.